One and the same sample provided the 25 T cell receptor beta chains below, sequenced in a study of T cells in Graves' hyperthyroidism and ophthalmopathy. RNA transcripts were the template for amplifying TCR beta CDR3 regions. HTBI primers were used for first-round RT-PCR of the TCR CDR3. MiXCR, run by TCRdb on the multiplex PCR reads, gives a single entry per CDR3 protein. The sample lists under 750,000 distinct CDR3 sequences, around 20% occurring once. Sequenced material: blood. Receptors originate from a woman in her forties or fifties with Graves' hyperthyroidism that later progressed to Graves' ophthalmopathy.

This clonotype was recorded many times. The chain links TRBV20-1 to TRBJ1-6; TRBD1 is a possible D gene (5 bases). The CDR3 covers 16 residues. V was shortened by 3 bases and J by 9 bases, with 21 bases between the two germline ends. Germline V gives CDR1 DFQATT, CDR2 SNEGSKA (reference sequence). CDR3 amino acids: CSARGPRVSTGSPLHF. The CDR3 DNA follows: TGCAGTGCTAGGGGTCCCAGGGTCTCCACCGGTTCACCCCTCCACTTT.

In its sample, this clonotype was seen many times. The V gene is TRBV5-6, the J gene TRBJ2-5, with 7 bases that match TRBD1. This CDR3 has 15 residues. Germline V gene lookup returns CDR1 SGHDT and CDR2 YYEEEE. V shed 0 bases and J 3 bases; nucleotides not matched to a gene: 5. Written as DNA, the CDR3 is TGTGCCAGCAGCTTGGGGGGACAGAACAAAGAGACCCAGTACTTC. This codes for CASSLGGQNKETQYF.

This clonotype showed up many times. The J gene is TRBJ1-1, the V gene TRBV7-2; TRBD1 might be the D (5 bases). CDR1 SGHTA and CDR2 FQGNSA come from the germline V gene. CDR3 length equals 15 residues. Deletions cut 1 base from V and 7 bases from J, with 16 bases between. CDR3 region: CASSLVPGWGHEAFF. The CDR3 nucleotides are TGTGCCAGCAGCTTAGTCCCGGGATGGGGCCATGAAGCTTTCTTT.

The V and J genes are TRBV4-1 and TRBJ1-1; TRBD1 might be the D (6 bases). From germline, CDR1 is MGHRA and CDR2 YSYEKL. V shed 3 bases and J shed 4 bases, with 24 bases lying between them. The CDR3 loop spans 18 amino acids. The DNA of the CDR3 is TGCGCCAGCAGCCACGGGCCAACGGGGGCCGGTTGGAGCACTGAAGCTTTCTTT. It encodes CASSHGPTGAGWSTEAFF.

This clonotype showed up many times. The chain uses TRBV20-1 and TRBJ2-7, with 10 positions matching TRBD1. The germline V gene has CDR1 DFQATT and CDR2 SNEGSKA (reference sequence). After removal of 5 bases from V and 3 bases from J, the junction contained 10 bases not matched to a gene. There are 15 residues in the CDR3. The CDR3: CSASEVGQGLYEQYF. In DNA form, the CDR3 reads TGCAGTGCTTCAGAAGTGGGACAGGGGCTCTACGAGCAGTACTTC.

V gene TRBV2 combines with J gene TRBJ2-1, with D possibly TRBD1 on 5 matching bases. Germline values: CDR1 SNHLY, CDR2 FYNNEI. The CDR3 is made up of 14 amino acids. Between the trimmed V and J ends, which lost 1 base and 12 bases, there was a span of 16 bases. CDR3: CASSEGGLVRRQFF. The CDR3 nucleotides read TGTGCCAGCAGTGAAGGGGGCCTAGTTAGGCGGCAGTTCTTC.

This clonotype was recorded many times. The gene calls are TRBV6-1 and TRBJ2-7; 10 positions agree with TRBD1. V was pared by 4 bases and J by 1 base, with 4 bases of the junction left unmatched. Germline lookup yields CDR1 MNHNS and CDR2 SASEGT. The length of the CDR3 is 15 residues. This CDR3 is CASSARDRGSYEQYF. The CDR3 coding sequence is TGTGCCAGCAGTGCCCGGGACAGGGGATCCTACGAGCAGTACTTC.

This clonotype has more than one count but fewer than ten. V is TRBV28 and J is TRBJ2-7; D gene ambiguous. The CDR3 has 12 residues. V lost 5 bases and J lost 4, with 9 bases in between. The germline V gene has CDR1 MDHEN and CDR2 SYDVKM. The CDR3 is CASSPHMYEQYF. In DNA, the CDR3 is TGTGCCAGCAGTCCGCATATGTACGAGCAGTACTTC.

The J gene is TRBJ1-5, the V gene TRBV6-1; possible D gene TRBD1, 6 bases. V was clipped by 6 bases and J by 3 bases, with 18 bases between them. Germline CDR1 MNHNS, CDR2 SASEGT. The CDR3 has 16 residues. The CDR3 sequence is CASRQTSGASNQPQHF. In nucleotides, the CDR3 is TGTGCCAGCAGACAAACTTCAGGGGCCTCCAATCAGCCCCAGCATTTT.

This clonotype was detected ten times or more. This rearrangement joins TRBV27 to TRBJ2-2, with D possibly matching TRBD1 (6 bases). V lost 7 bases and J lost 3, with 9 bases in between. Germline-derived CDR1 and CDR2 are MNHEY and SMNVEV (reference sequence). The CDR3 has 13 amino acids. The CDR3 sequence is CASTGQYTGELFF. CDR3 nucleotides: TGTGCCAGCACCGGACAGTACACCGGGGAGCTGTTTTTT.

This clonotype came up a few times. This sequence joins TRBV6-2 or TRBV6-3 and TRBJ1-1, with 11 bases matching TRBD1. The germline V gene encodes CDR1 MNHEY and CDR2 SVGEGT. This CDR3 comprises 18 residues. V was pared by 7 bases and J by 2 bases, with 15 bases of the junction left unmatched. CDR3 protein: CASTVYAGQGGLNTEAFF. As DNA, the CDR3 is TGTGCCAGCACTGTCTACGCGGGACAGGGGGGATTAAACACTGAAGCTTTCTTT.

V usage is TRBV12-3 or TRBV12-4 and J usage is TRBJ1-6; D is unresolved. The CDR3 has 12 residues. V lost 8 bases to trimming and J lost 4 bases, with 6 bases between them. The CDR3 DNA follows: TGTGCCAGCTTAGGGTATAATTCACCCCTCCACTTT. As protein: CASLGYNSPLHF.

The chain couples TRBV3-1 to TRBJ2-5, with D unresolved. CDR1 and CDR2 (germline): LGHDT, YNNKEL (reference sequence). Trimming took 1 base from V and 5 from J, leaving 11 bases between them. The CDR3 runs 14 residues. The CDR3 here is CASSQAQGRETQYF. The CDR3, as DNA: TGTGCCAGCAGCCAAGCCCAAGGACGGGAGACCCAGTACTTC.

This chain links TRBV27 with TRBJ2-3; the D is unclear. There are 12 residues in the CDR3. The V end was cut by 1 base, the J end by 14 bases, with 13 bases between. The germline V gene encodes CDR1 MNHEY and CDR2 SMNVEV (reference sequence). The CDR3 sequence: CASSLLLDRWYF. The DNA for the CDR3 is TGTGCCAGCAGTTTATTGCTAGATAGGTGGTATTTT.

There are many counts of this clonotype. The CDR3, as DNA: TGTGCCAGCAGCCTTGAACCCTACGAGCAGTACTTC. Protein sequence: CASSLEPYEQYF. This chain links TRBV11-2 with TRBJ2-7; D not certain. V gave up 5 bases and J gave up 2 bases, with 7 bases separating them. Per the germline V gene, CDR1 is SGHAT and CDR2 is FQNNGV. The CDR3 consists of 12 residues.

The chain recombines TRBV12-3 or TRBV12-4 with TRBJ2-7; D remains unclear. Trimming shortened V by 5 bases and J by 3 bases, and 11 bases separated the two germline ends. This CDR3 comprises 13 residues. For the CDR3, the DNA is TGTGCCAGCAGTCTAACACCCCTCTACGAGCAGTACTTC. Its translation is CASSLTPLYEQYF.

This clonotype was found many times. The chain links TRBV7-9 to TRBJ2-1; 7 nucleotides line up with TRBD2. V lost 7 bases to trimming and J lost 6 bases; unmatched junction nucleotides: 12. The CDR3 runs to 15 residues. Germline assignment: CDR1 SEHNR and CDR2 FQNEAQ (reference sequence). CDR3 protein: CASTPQGGGRNEQFF. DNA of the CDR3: TGTGCCAGCACCCCTCAGGGCGGGGGACGCAATGAGCAGTTCTTC.

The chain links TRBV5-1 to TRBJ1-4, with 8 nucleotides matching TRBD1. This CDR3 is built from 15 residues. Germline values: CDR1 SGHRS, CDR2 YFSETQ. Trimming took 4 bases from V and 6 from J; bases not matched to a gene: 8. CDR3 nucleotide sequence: TGCGCCAGCAGCCCAAGGACAGGGCCCGATGAAAAACTGTTTTTT. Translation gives CASSPRTGPDEKLFF.

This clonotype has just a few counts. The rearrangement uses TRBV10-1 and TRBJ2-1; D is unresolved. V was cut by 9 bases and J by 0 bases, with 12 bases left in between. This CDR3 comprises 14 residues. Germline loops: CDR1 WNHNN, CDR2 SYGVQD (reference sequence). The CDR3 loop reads CARPDSFSYNEQFF. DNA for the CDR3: TGCGCCAGACCCGACTCCTTCTCCTACAATGAGCAGTTCTTC.

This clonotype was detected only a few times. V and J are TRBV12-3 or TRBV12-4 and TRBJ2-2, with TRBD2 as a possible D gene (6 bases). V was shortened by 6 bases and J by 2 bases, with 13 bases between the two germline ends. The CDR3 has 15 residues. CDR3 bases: TGTGCCAGCAGGATCGCGGGGCTAAACACCGGGGAGCTGTTTTTT. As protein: CASRIAGLNTGELFF.

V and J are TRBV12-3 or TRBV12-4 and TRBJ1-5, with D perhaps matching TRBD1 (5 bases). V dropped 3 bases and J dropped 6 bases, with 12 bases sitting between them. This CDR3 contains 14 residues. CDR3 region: CASSFWQGGQPQHF. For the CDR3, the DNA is TGTGCCAGCAGTTTCTGGCAGGGAGGTCAGCCCCAGCATTTT.

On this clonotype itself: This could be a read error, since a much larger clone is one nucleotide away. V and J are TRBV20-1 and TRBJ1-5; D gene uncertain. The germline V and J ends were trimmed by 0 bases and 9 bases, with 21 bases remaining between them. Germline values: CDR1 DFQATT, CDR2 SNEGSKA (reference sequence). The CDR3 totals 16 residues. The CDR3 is CSARDRYRVGDRPQHF. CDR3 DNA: TGCAGTGCTAGAGATCGCTATAGGGTCGGGGATCGGCCCCAGCATTTT.

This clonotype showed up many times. The CDR3, as DNA: TGTGCCAGCAGCTCAGGGTTATCGGGCATTCAGTACTTC. It codes for CASSSGLSGIQYF. The chain uses TRBV11-3 and TRBJ2-4; D possibly corresponds to TRBD1 (5 bases). This CDR3 is 13 amino acids long. The germline V and J ends were trimmed by 4 bases and 9 bases, with 13 bases remaining between them. Germline CDR1 SGHNT, CDR2 YENEEA.

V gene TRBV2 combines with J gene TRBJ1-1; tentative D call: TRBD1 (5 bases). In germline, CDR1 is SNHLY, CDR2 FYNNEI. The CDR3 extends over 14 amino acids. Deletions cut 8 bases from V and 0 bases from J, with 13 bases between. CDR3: CASRSGPLNTEAFF. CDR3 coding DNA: TGTGCCAGCCGGTCAGGGCCTTTGAACACTGAAGCTTTCTTT.

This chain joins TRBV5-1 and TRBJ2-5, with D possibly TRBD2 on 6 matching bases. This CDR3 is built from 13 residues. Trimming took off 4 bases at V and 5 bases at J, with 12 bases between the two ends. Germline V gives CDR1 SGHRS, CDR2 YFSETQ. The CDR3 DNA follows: TGCGCCAGCAGCACTACTAGCCGGGAGACCCAGTACTTC. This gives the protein CASSTTSRETQYF.